The 11 T cell receptor beta chains below come from one sample, sequenced in a study of graft-versus-host responses after intestinal transplantation. Here immunoSEQ multiplex PCR was the method, and the copy in TCRdb shows in-frame clones only, minus some. This sample has about 120,000 clones, with roughly 92% found just once. No cognate antigen is known for these TCRs. Sequencing used unstimulated CD4+ T cells sorted from spleen or lymph node cells, obtained before transplant. The receptors stem from a human donor who was the organ donor for an intestinal transplant.

This clone appeared a single time. This chain links TRBV28 with TRBJ1-3; D possibly corresponds to TRBD1 (6 bases). V lost 2 bases and J lost 0, with 11 bases in between. CDR3 length equals 16 residues. Germline V gives CDR1 MDHEN, CDR2 SYDVKM. The DNA for the CDR3 is TGTGCCAGCAGTTTAGGGGGCCTCATCTCTGGAAACACCATATATTTT. Its translation: CASSLGGLISGNTIYF.

The genes are TRBV9 and TRBJ2-5; 8 bases align to TRBD2. The CDR3 is 15 amino acids. Germline lookup yields CDR1 SGDLS and CDR2 YYNGEE. V lost 0 bases to trimming and J lost 5 bases; unmatched junction nucleotides: 6. CDR3 region: CASSVAGREWETQYF. The CDR3 bases are TGTGCCAGCAGCGTAGCCGGGAGGGAGTGGGAGACCCAGTACTTC.

The chain couples TRBV9 to TRBJ2-2; the match to TRBD2 covers 7 bases. This CDR3 is 15 amino acids long. In germline, CDR1 is SGDLS, CDR2 YYNGEE. After removal of 3 bases from V and 3 bases from J, the junction contained 5 bases not matched to a gene. CDR3 region: CASSGHRGDTGELFF. CDR3 DNA: TGTGCCAGCAGCGGCCACCGGGGGGACACCGGGGAGCTGTTTTTT.

This sequence joins TRBV19 and TRBJ2-7; 11 nucleotides agree with TRBD1. The CDR3 consists of 16 residues. The ends lost 8 bases at V and 4 bases at J; junction bases unmatched: 13. Germline CDR1 reads LNHDA; CDR2 reads SQIVND (reference sequence). CDR3 in amino acids: CASAPYLGTGGYEQYF. CDR3 DNA sequence: TGTGCCAGTGCGCCGTACCTCGGGACAGGGGGATACGAGCAGTACTTC.

This rearrangement joins TRBV19 to TRBJ2-7, with TRBD2 matching 15 bases. Germline lookup yields CDR1 LNHDA and CDR2 SQIVND (reference sequence). CDR3 length equals 18 residues. Losses at the gene ends were 3 bases for V and 0 bases for J; bases not matched to a gene: 6. CDR3 protein: CASSIGGLAGGSSYEQYF. The DNA of the CDR3 is TGTGCCAGTAGTATCGGAGGACTAGCGGGAGGGAGCTCCTACGAGCAGTACTTC.

V and J are TRBV6-1 and TRBJ2-7; D uncertain. CDR3 length: 12 residues. V lost 6 bases and J 1 base, leaving 7 bases between the germline ends. Germline CDR1 MNHNS, CDR2 SASEGT. The CDR3, as DNA: TGTGCCAGCAGGACTGATTCCTACGAGCAGTACTTC. Protein sequence: CASRTDSYEQYF.

This clone was detected once. This sequence joins TRBV5-1 and TRBJ2-3, with D unresolved. The CDR3 is 15 amino acids. From germline, CDR1 is SGHRS and CDR2 YFSETQ. V gave up 0 bases and J gave up 0 bases, with 8 bases separating them. This chain's CDR3 is CASSLDGLSTDTQYF. The CDR3 bases are TGCGCCAGCAGCTTGGACGGCTTAAGCACAGATACGCAGTATTTT.

The chain is built from TRBV9 and TRBJ2-1; 9 positions match TRBD2. CDR3 size: 16 residues. Germline CDR1 and CDR2: SGDLS and YYNGEE. Trimming at V came to 3 bases and at J to 9 bases, leaving 13 bases not matched to a gene. CDR3 protein: CASSALGLAGPGEQFF. The CDR3 region has the DNA TGTGCCAGCAGCGCCCTGGGGCTAGCGGGACCGGGTGAGCAGTTCTTC.

The chain joins TRBV7-3 to TRBJ2-7; the match to TRBD1 covers 8 bases. The CDR3 spans 13 residues. The germline gives CDR1 SGHTA, CDR2 FQGTGA. V was pared by 5 bases and J by 6 bases, with 6 bases of the junction left unmatched. The CDR3 nucleotides read TGTGCCAGCAGCATACAGGGGGAAGGCGAGCAGTACTTC. Translating gives CASSIQGEGEQYF.

The rearrangement uses TRBV5-1 and TRBJ2-3; 9 nucleotides agree with TRBD2. Unmatched junction bases numbered 6, after V lost 4 bases and J lost 3 bases. Germline V gene data show CDR1 as SGHRS and CDR2 as YFSETQ. The CDR3 has 15 amino acids. CDR3 DNA sequence: TGCGCCAGCAGCATAGCGGGGGATCGGACAGATACGCAGTATTTT. Its protein is CASSIAGDRTDTQYF.

This clone was picked up one time. This chain joins TRBV25-1 and TRBJ2-2; a possible D gene is TRBD1 (5 bases). V lost 8 bases and J 1 base, leaving 11 bases between the germline ends. There are 14 residues in the CDR3. Germline-derived CDR1 and CDR2 are MGHDK and SYGVNS. CDR3 in DNA: TGTGCCAGCCACCCTCAGGGGAACACCGGGGAGCTGTTTTTT. It specifies CASHPQGNTGELFF.